What follows is one TCR beta chain and its context. These data belong to a study of blood T cell repertoires in COVID-19. Study details: Spain, Italy and the United States supplied samples that represented acute and convalescent COVID-19. The analysed material was cDNA or gDNA that came from T cells, B-cell-depleted T cells, or PBMCs.

Produced via immunoSEQ multiplex PCR; TCRdb's table is partial and in-frame only. Of just over 300,000 clones listed, roughly nine tenths were seen once; the top ten hold approximately 2.2%. The CDR3 sequence is 13 residues long. Germline V gene sequence: CDR1 SNHLY, CDR2 FYNNEI. V was shortened by 5 bases and J by 0 bases, with 7 bases between the two germline ends. Sample: peripheral blood. The receptor was isolated from a man between 18 and 29 years old with active or convalescent COVID-19. This rearrangement joins TRBV2 to TRBJ1-1, with D unclear. CDR3 protein: CASSNSMNTEAFF. The CDR3 DNA reads TGTGCCAGCAGTAACAGTATGAACACTGAAGCTTTCTTT.